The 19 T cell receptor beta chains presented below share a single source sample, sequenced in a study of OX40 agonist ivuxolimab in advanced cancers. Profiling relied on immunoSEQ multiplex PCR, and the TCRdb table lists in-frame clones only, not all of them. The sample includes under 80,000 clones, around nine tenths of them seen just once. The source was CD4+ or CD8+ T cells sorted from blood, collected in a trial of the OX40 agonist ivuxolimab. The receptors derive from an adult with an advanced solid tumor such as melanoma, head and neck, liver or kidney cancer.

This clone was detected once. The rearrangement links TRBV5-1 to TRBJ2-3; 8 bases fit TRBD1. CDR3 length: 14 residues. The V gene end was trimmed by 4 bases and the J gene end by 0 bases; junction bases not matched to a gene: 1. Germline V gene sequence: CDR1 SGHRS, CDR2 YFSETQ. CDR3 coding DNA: TGCGCCAGCAGCGGGACAGGTAGCACAGATACGCAGTATTTT. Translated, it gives CASSGTGSTDTQYF.

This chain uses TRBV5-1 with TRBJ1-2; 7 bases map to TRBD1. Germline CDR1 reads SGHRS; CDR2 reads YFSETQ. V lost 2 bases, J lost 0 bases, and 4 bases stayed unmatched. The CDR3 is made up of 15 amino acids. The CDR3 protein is CASSFTGDSNYGYTF. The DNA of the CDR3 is TGCGCCAGCAGCTTCACAGGGGATTCTAACTATGGCTACACCTTC.

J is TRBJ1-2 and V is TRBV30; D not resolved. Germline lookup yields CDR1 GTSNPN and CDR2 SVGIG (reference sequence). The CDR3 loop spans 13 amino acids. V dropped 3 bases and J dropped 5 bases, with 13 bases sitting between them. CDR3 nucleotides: TGTGCCTGGAGGCCAGACGGATGGTATGGCTACACCTTC. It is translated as CAWRPDGWYGYTF.

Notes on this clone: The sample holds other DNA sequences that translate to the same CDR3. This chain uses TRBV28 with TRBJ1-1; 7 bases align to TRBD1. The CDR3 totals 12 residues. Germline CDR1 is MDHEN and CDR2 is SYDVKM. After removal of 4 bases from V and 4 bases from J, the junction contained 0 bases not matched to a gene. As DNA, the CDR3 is TGTGCCAGCAGTTCAGGGGGCACTGAAGCTTTCTTT. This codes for CASSSGGTEAFF.

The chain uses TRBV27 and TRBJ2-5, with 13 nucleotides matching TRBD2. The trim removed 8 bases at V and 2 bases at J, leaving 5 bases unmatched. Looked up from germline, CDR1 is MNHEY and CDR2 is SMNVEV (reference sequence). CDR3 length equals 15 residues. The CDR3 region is CASRMGLAGQETQYF. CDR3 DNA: TGTGCCAGCCGGATGGGACTAGCGGGACAAGAGACCCAGTACTTC.

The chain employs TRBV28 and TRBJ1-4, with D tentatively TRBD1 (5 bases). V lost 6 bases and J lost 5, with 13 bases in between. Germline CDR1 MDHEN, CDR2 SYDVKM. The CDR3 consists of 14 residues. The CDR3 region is CASSLTGNNEKLFF. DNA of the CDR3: TGTGCCAGCAGCTTAACAGGCAACAATGAAAAACTGTTTTTT.

The CDR3 DNA is TGCGCCAGCAGGATTGGAGTTACCGGCACAGATACGCAGTATTTT. Translating gives CASRIGVTGTDTQYF. This chain uses TRBV4-1 with TRBJ2-3; D is unclear. The CDR3 covers 15 residues. Per germline, CDR1 MGHRA and CDR2 YSYEKL. The V end lost 6 bases, the J end lost 1 base, and 14 bases lay between the germline ends.

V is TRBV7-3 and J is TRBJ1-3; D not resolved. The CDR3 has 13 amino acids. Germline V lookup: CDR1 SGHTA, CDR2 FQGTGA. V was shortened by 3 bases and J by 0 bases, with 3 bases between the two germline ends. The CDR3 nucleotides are TGTGCCAGCAGCTTGAACTCTGGAAACACCATATATTTT. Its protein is CASSLNSGNTIYF.

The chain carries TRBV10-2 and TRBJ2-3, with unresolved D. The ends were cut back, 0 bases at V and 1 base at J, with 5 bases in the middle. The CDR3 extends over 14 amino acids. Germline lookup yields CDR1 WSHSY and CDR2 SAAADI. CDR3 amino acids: CASSESMGTDTQYF. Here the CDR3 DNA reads TGCGCCAGCAGTGAGTCGATGGGCACAGATACGCAGTATTTT.

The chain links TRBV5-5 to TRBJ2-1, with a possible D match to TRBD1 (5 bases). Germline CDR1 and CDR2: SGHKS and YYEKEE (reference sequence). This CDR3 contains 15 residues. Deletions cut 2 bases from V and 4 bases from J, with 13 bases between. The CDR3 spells CASSFVPQEYNEQFF. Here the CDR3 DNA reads TGTGCCAGCAGCTTTGTTCCACAGGAATACAATGAGCAGTTCTTC.

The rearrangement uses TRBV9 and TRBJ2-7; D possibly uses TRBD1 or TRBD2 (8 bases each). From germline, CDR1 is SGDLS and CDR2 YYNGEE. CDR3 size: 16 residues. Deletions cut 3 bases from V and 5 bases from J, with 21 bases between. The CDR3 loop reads CASSEGQAFGGDEQYF. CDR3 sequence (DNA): TGTGCCAGCAGCGAGGGACAGGCCTTCGGGGGGGACGAGCAGTACTTC.

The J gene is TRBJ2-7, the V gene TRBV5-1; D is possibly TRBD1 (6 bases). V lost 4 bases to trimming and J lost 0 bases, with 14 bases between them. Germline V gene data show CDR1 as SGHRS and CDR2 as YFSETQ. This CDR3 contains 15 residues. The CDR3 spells CASSPGTLSSYEQYF. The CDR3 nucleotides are TGCGCCAGCAGCCCCGGGACATTGAGCTCCTACGAGCAGTACTTC.

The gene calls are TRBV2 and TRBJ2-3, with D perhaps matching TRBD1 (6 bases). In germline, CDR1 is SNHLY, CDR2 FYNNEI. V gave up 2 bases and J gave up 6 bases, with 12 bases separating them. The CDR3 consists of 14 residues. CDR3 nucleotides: TGTGCCAGCAGTGAAATGCAGGGGTTGGATACGCAGTATTTT. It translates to CASSEMQGLDTQYF.

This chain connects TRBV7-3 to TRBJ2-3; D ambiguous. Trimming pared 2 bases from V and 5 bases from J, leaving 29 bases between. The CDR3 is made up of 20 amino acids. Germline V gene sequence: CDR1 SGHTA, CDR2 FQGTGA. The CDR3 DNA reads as TGTGCCAGCAGCTTAGGCGATCCCTGGGTCCCATCGGCCTCGGGAGATACGCAGTATTTT. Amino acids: CASSLGDPWVPSASGDTQYF.

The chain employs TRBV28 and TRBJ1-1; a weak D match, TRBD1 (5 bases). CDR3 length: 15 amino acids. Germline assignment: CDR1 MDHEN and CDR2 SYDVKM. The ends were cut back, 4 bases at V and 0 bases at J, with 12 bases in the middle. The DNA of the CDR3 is TGTGCCAGCAGTTCCCCGGCGGGGGTGAACACTGAAGCTTTCTTT. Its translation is CASSSPAGVNTEAFF.

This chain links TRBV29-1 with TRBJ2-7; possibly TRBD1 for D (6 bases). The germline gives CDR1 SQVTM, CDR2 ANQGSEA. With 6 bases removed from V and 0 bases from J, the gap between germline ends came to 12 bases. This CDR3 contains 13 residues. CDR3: CSVTGLTSYEQYF. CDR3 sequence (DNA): TGCAGCGTCACAGGGTTGACCTCCTACGAGCAGTACTTC.

The CDR3 DNA reads as TGTGCCAGCAGCGTACGGACGAACACCGGGGAGCTGTTTTTT. This gives the protein CASSVRTNTGELFF. J is TRBJ2-2 and V is TRBV7-9; no clear D. Trimming removed 5 bases from V and 0 bases from J, with 7 bases in between. CDR3 length: 14 residues. Germline CDR1 SEHNR, CDR2 FQNEAQ (reference sequence). Combining the CDR3 with reference TRBV7-9 and TRBJ2-2 gives the whole variable domain DTGVSQNPRHKITKRGQNVTFRCDPISEHNRLYWYRQTLGQGPEFLTYFQNEAQLEKSRLLSDRFSAERPKGSFSTLEIQRTEQGDSAMYLCASSVRTNTGELFFGEGSRLTVL.

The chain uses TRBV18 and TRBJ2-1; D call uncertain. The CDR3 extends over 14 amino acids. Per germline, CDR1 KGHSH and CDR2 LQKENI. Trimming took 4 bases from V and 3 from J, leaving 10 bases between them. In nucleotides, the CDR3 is TGTGCCAGCTCACAAAGGACCGGCTACAATGAGCAGTTCTTC. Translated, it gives CASSQRTGYNEQFF.

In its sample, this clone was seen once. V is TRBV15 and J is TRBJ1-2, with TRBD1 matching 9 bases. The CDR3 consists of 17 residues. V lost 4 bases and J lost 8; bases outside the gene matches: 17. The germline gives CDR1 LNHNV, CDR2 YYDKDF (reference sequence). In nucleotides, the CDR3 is TGTGCCACCAGCAAGGCCTTAGCCGGGACAGGGAACCACGGCTACACCTTC. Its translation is CATSKALAGTGNHGYTF.